This T cell receptor beta chain was documented in a study of low-dose radiotherapy and immunotherapy resistance in tumors. Overall study context: On a schedule of every two weeks, intravenous cyclophosphamide at a dose of 200 mg/m2 was delivered one day before each radiation and immunotherapy administration.

V dropped 3 bases and J dropped 2 bases, with 10 bases sitting between them. Germline V lookup: CDR1 LNHDA, CDR2 SQIVND (reference sequence). The CDR3 extends over 15 amino acids. This clonotype was seen many times. Time point reported: after trial treatment. As for treatment: LDRT plus nivolumab, ipilimumab, low-dose cyclophosphamide and aspirin (RACIN trial). Qualifying patients carried advanced solid tumors devoid of tumor-infiltrating lymphocytes. With TRAV- and TRBV-specific primers, first-strand cDNA was made, covering the alpha and beta chains. The authors ran 15 to 25 PCR cycles to amplify TCRs with a constant-region primer and V-primer adapter. MiXCR was run by TCRdb on the reads, yielding one entry per CDR3 protein. This sample has approximately 100,000 distinct CDR3 sequences, with less than 25% found just once.

This TCR was sampled from a male donor with prostate cancer. V is TRBV19 and J is TRBJ2-2, with D possibly being TRBD1 (6 bases). Sequencing was performed on PBMCs, taken after low-dose radiotherapy plus immunotherapy. The DNA for the CDR3 is TGTGCCAGTAGTATTTGGGACACAAACACCGGGGAGCTGTTTTTT. This sequence encodes CASSIWDTNTGELFF.